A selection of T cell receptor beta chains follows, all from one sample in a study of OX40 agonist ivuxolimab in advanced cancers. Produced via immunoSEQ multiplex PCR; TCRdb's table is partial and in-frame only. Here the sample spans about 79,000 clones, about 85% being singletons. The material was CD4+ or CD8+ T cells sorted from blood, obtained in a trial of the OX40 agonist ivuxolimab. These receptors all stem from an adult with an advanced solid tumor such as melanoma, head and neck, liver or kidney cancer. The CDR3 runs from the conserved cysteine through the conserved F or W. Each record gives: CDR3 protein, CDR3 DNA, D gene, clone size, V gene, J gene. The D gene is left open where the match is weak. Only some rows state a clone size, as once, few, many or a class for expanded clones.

CASSGAGQLTDTQYF,TGTGCCAGCAGCGGGGCGGGACAGCTCACAGATACGCAGTATTTT,NA,NA,TRBV6-1,TRBJ2-3
CASSLGQYGQGYEQYF,TGTGCCAGCAGCTTAGGACAATACGGACAGGGCTACGAGCAGTACTTC,TRBD1,NA,TRBV7-9,TRBJ2-7
CASSLPQSRGNEQFF,TGCGCCAGCAGCTTGCCCCAATCACGGGGCAATGAGCAGTTCTTC,NA,NA,TRBV5-1,TRBJ2-1
CASRIYRDAGELFF,TGTGCCAGCAGAATTTACAGGGACGCCGGGGAGCTGTTTTTT,NA,NA,TRBV9,TRBJ2-2
CASSLWASGREEQYF,TGTGCCAGCAGTTTATGGGCTAGCGGGAGGGAAGAGCAGTACTTC,TRBD2,NA,TRBV28,TRBJ2-7
CAWTLSGDIGYTF,TGTGCCTGGACCCTGAGCGGGGATATCGGCTACACCTTC,NA,NA,TRBV30,TRBJ1-2
CASSPGLSSYNEQFF,TGTGCCAGCAGCCCTGGACTGAGCTCCTACAATGAGCAGTTCTTC,NA,NA,TRBV11-2,TRBJ2-1
CSASRSYGYTF,TGCAGTGCTAGCCGCTCCTATGGCTACACCTTC,NA,NA,TRBV20-1,TRBJ1-2
CASSQGLGGTEQYF,TGTGCCAGCAGCCAGGGTTTAGGAGGGACCGAGCAGTACTTC,NA,NA,TRBV6-6,TRBJ2-7
CASSLGDNSYEQYF,TGCGCCAGCAGCTTGGGGGACAACTCCTACGAGCAGTACTTC,NA,once,TRBV5-1,TRBJ2-7
CASSWTGGNQPQHF,TGTGCCAGTAGCTGGACAGGGGGCAATCAGCCCCAGCATTTT,TRBD1,NA,TRBV19,TRBJ1-5
CASSVGSSSDEQFF,TGTGCCAGCAGCGTAGGATCCAGTAGTGATGAGCAGTTCTTC,NA,NA,TRBV9,TRBJ2-1
CASSPPTIMDNQPQHF,TGTGCCAGCAGTCCCCCGACAATTATGGACAATCAGCCCCAGCATTTT,NA,NA,TRBV28,TRBJ1-5
CATSRPGEGYGYTF,TGTGCCACCAGCAGGCCTGGGGAGGGCTATGGCTACACCTTC,NA,NA,TRBV15,TRBJ1-2
CASSMAPQETQYF,TGTGCCAGTAGTATGGCACCCCAAGAGACCCAGTACTTC,NA,NA,TRBV19,TRBJ2-5
CASSVGMDF,TGTGCCAGCAGCGTAGGGATGGATTTT,NA,NA,TRBV9,TRBJ2-3
CASSIGQGSNQPQHF,TGTGCCAGTAGTATCGGACAGGGGAGCAATCAGCCCCAGCATTTT,TRBD1,NA,TRBV19,TRBJ1-5
CASSSWTGRNEQYF,TGTGCCAGCAGCTCTTGGACAGGGAGGAACGAGCAGTACTTC,TRBD1,NA,TRBV5-6,TRBJ2-7
CASSMTRGRRPQHF,TGTGCCAGTAGTATGACCAGGGGGCGGCGGCCCCAGCATTTT,TRBD1,NA,TRBV19,TRBJ1-5
CASSLVMRGNTIYF,TGTGCCAGCAGCTTAGTGATGCGTGGAAACACCATATATTTT,NA,NA,TRBV11-2,TRBJ1-3
CASSQMLAAPTGELFF,TGCGCCAGCAGCCAAATGCTAGCGGCGCCCACCGGGGAGCTGTTTTTT,TRBD2,NA,TRBV4-3,TRBJ2-2
CASSLGVRNTEAFF,TGTGCCAGCAGCTTAGGAGTGAGGAACACTGAAGCTTTCTTT,NA,once,TRBV7-9,TRBJ1-1
CASSFGQFNQPQHF,TGTGCCAGCAGTTTCGGACAGTTCAATCAGCCCCAGCATTTT,NA,NA,TRBV27,TRBJ1-5
CASSSQGLGLSSPLHF,TGTGCCAGCAGTTCACAGGGGCTGGGACTAAGTTCACCCCTCCACTTT,TRBD1,NA,TRBV28,TRBJ1-6
CASSLFAGSYNEQFF,TGTGCCAGCAGCTTGTTCGCAGGAAGCTACAATGAGCAGTTCTTC,NA,NA,TRBV5-4,TRBJ2-1
CASSPGAAYEQYF,TGTGCCAGCTCGCCGGGGGCCGCCTACGAGCAGTACTTC,NA,NA,TRBV6-6,TRBJ2-7
CASSPAAGGEYEQYF,TGTGCCAGCTCACCGGCGGCAGGGGGCGAATACGAGCAGTACTTC,TRBD1,NA,TRBV18,TRBJ2-7
CASSVIRDWINNEQFF,TGTGCCAGCAGTGTTATCCGGGACTGGATAAACAATGAGCAGTTCTTC,NA,NA,TRBV25-1,TRBJ2-1
CASSLLAGGSEQYF,TGTGCCAGCAGTCTACTAGCGGGAGGGAGCGAGCAGTACTTC,TRBD2,few,TRBV27,TRBJ2-7
CASSHPGAGDFSGELFF,TGTGCCAGCAGCCACCCCGGCGCGGGGGATTTTTCCGGGGAGCTGTTTTTT,TRBD2,few,TRBV4-2,TRBJ2-2
CAWSGRQGGTQYF,TGTGCCTGGAGTGGGCGACAGGGAGGGACCCAGTACTTC,NA,NA,TRBV30,TRBJ2-5
CSVDLDRVNAEAFF,TGCAGCGTTGATTTGGACAGGGTAAACGCTGAAGCTTTCTTT,TRBD1,once,TRBV29-1,TRBJ1-1
CATLYADTQYF,TGTGCCACCCTTTACGCGGATACGCAGTATTTT,NA,NA,TRBV19,TRBJ2-3
CASSSPGQPYGYTF,TGTGCCAGCAGCTCCCCGGGACAGCCTTATGGCTACACCTTC,TRBD1,NA,TRBV7-2,TRBJ1-2
CASSPEDSGRETQYF,TGCGCCAGCAGCCCCGAGGATAGCGGGCGGGAGACCCAGTACTTC,TRBD2,NA,TRBV7-3,TRBJ2-5
CASSLDGQGRNTGELFF,TGCGCCAGCAGCTTGGACGGACAGGGCCGTAACACCGGGGAGCTGTTTTTT,TRBD1,NA,TRBV5-1,TRBJ2-2
CASSAGMSYNEQFF,TGTGCCAGCAGCGCAGGGATGTCTTACAATGAGCAGTTCTTC,NA,NA,TRBV9,TRBJ2-1
CASSYSSAGSSYEQYF,TGTGCCAGCAGTTACTCGAGTGCAGGGAGCTCCTACGAGCAGTACTTC,NA,NA,TRBV6-5,TRBJ2-7
CASSPSRDVQAF,TGTGCCAGCTCACCGTCGCGGGACGTTCAAGCCTTC,NA,few,TRBV18,TRBJ1-2
CASSPPIAGPTDTQYF,TGTGCCAGCAGCCCACCTATAGCGGGCCCAACAGATACGCAGTATTTT,TRBD2,NA,TRBV7-9,TRBJ2-3
CASSLAAAGGHGEQFF,TGTGCCAGCAGCTTAGCGGCGGCGGGGGGGCATGGTGAGCAGTTCTTC,TRBD2,NA,TRBV7-6,TRBJ2-1
CASSSTQNRDRTYEQYF,TGTGCCAGCAGCTCGACGCAAAACCGGGACAGGACCTACGAGCAGTACTTC,TRBD1,NA,TRBV11-3,TRBJ2-7